The 20 T cell receptor beta chains listed next were all sequenced from one sample in a study of cytomegalovirus exposure and HLA in healthy donors. This table comes from immunoSEQ multiplex PCR, and its TCRdb copy is limited to in-frame clones, with some not included. The table lists 200,000 to 250,000 clones, less than 90% of them singletons, with about 11% in the top ten. Sample: PBMCs. These TCRs come from a man aged 18 to 29 in good health and CMV-seropositive.

CDR3: CSVEQRRYEQYF. The CDR3 DNA follows: TGCAGCGTTGAACAGCGTCGCTACGAGCAGTACTTC. This sequence joins TRBV29-1 and TRBJ2-7; D unclear. In germline, CDR1 is SQVTM, CDR2 ANQGSEA. V lost 2 bases and J lost 3, with 8 bases in between. The CDR3 is 12 residues long.

The chain couples TRBV4-2 to TRBJ2-6; a weak D match, TRBD2 (6 bases). From germline, CDR1 is LGHNA and CDR2 YNFKEQ. The CDR3 spans 18 residues. V was trimmed by 0 bases and J by 0 bases, leaving 12 bases between them. The CDR3 DNA sequence: TGTGCCAGCAGCCAAGATTATTCGGGGGACTCTGGGGCCAACGTCCTGACTTTC. Its protein is CASSQDYSGDSGANVLTF.

The chain is built from TRBV5-1 and TRBJ1-2, with D possibly TRBD1 on 6 matching bases. The length of the CDR3 is 14 residues. Germline CDR1 and CDR2: SGHRS and YFSETQ. Trimming stripped 0 bases from V and 2 bases from J, with 8 bases between. CDR3 nucleotide sequence: TGCGCCAGCAGCTTGGGGGACACCAACTATGGCTACACCTTC. Residues: CASSLGDTNYGYTF. The entire variable domain, with the rest obtained from reference TRBV5-1 and TRBJ1-2, is as follows: KAGVTQTPRYLIKTRGQQVTLSCSPISGHRSVSWYQQTPGQGLQFLFEYFSETQRNKGNFPGRFSGRQFSNSRSEMNVSTLELGDSALYLCASSLGDTNYGYTFGSGTRLTVV.

This chain joins TRBV5-1 and TRBJ2-1; D is uncertain. The V and J ends lost 2 bases and 0 bases respectively, with 9 bases between them. The CDR3 is 15 amino acids. Germline V gives CDR1 SGHRS, CDR2 YFSETQ. The CDR3 loop is CASSFGGNSYNEQFF. Written as DNA, the CDR3 is TGCGCCAGCAGCTTTGGTGGTAACTCCTACAATGAGCAGTTCTTC.

The genes are TRBV6-5 and TRBJ2-3, with D unresolved. V was shortened by 0 bases and J by 6 bases, with 10 bases between the two germline ends. This CDR3 region has 14 residues. Germline CDR1 reads MNHEY; CDR2 reads SVGAGI. The chain's CDR3 is CASSYSVPADTQYF. The CDR3 DNA reads TGTGCCAGCAGTTACTCGGTCCCTGCGGATACGCAGTATTTT.

The chain joins TRBV7-6 to TRBJ2-1; 7 bases line up with TRBD2. The CDR3 covers 14 residues. Germline CDR1 SGHVS, CDR2 FNYEAQ. Losses at the gene ends were 3 bases for V and 5 bases for J; bases not matched to a gene: 4. CDR3 in amino acids: CASSLGLADNEQFF. CDR3 coding DNA: TGTGCCAGCAGCTTGGGGCTAGCGGACAATGAGCAGTTCTTC.

This clone appeared a few times. The chain is built from TRBV4-3 and TRBJ1-2; D not certain. The CDR3 length is 11 residues. Germline V lookup: CDR1 LGHNA, CDR2 YSLEER. V was cut by 3 bases and J by 5 bases, with 4 bases left in between. The CDR3 protein is CASSQGYGYTF. The CDR3 nucleotides read TGCGCCAGCAGCCAGGGATATGGCTACACCTTC.

V usage is TRBV2 and J usage is TRBJ1-1; perhaps TRBD1 as D (5 bases). The germline V gene encodes CDR1 SNHLY and CDR2 FYNNEI. The CDR3 is made up of 15 amino acids. V was shortened by 2 bases and J by 6 bases, with 16 bases between the two germline ends. Here the CDR3 DNA reads TGTGCCAGCAGTGAATTAGTGCAGGGACGGTCTGAAGCTTTCTTT. Translated: CASSELVQGRSEAFF.

The chain combines TRBV6-5 with TRBJ2-2; D not certain. The CDR3 consists of 16 residues. Germline CDR1 and CDR2: MNHEY and SVGAGI. V was cut by 0 bases and J by 1 base, with 9 bases left in between. The CDR3 region has the DNA TGTGCCAGCAGTTACTCGATGGGCAAGAACACCGGGGAGCTGTTTTTT. Translation gives CASSYSMGKNTGELFF.

The chain combines TRBV27 with TRBJ1-5; D is unclear. V was pared by 8 bases and J by 9 bases, with 11 bases between. Germline assignment: CDR1 MNHEY and CDR2 SMNVEV (reference sequence). The CDR3 runs to 11 residues. The DNA for the CDR3 is TGTGCCAGCTTAGGACCTCGGCCCCAGCATTTT. Encoded protein: CASLGPRPQHF.

V and J are TRBV18 and TRBJ1-4; 10 bases are a match to TRBD1. With V trimmed by 5 bases and J by 11 bases, 8 bases remained unmatched. Germline assignment: CDR1 KGHSH and CDR2 LQKENI. The CDR3 is 14 amino acids. The chain's CDR3 is CASSGGGTGAKLFF. CDR3 DNA: TGTGCCAGCTCAGGAGGCGGGACAGGGGCTAAACTGTTTTTT.

The chain carries TRBV6-5 and TRBJ1-1; D perhaps matches TRBD1 (5 bases). There are 13 residues in the CDR3. In germline, CDR1 is MNHEY, CDR2 SVGAGI. Trimming took 5 bases from V and 4 from J, leaving 11 bases between them. The CDR3 DNA is TGTGCCAGCAGTCTCACGGGGGTCACTGAAGCTTTCTTT. Protein product: CASSLTGVTEAFF.

This clone was counted once. The same CDR3 also results from other DNA sequences found in this sample. The V call is TRBV29-1, the J call TRBJ1-1; D ambiguous. CDR1 and CDR2 from the germline V gene are SQVTM and ANQGSEA. The CDR3 totals 11 residues. The ends were cut back, 4 bases at V and 1 base at J, with 4 bases in the middle. The CDR3 is CSVVGNTEAFF. CDR3 DNA: TGCAGCGTTGTGGGGAACACTGAAGCTTTCTTT.

CDR3 residues: CASSQVSPSGSSDEQFF. The CDR3 DNA is TGTGCCAGCAGCCAAGTTTCTCCTAGCGGGAGTTCGGATGAGCAGTTCTTC. The chain is built from TRBV4-2 and TRBJ2-1; 10 nucleotides agree with TRBD2. Trimming cost V 1 base and J 8 bases; bases outside gene matches: 11. In germline, CDR1 is LGHNA, CDR2 YNFKEQ. CDR3 length: 17 residues.

The genes are TRBV5-1 and TRBJ2-2; 13 bases are shared with TRBD2. CDR1 and CDR2 from the germline V gene are SGHRS and YFSETQ. J lost 2 bases, V lost 4 bases, and 2 bases had no gene match. The CDR3 length is 16 residues. Written as DNA, the CDR3 is TGCGCCAGCAGCCGGGGACTAGCGGGAAACACCGGGGAGCTGTTTTTT. It codes for CASSRGLAGNTGELFF. Full variable domain (rest looked up from reference TRBV5-1 and TRBJ2-2): KAGVTQTPRYLIKTRGQQVTLSCSPISGHRSVSWYQQTPGQGLQFLFEYFSETQRNKGNFPGRFSGRQFSNSRSEMNVSTLELGDSALYLCASSRGLAGNTGELFFGEGSRLTVL.

The J gene is TRBJ2-7, the V gene TRBV6-1; TRBD1 agrees at 9 bases. Germline V lookup: CDR1 MNHNS, CDR2 SASEGT. This CDR3 is 15 amino acids long. Trimming took 7 bases from V and 2 from J; bases not matched to a gene: 9. Here the CDR3 reads CASNLAGTGTYEQYF. CDR3 nucleotides: TGTGCCAGCAATCTCGCCGGGACAGGGACCTACGAGCAGTACTTC.

The gene calls are TRBV18 and TRBJ1-1; 12 nucleotides align to TRBD1. This CDR3 has 14 residues. J was trimmed by 4 bases and V by 7 bases; bases with no gene match: 4. Germline CDR1 is KGHSH and CDR2 is LQKENI. CDR3 loop: CASWDRGHTTEAFF. The CDR3 region has the DNA TGTGCCAGCTGGGACAGGGGGCATACCACTGAAGCTTTCTTT.

This clone showed up just once. The rearrangement uses TRBV28 and TRBJ2-4; D gene unclear. V lost 2 bases and J lost 6, with 14 bases in between. CDR3 length: 15 residues. Germline V gives CDR1 MDHEN, CDR2 SYDVKM. CDR3 coding DNA: TGTGCCAGCAGTTTAATCGGCCTCGAGCGAAACATTCAGTACTTC. Translation gives CASSLIGLERNIQYF.

The chain uses TRBV10-3 and TRBJ1-2; D remains unclear. Germline-derived CDR1 and CDR2 are ENHRY and SYGVKD. V was shortened by 6 bases and J by 2 bases, with 16 bases between the two germline ends. The CDR3 consists of 15 residues. The DNA for the CDR3 is TGTGCCATCAGAGTCGGAGGCAGCGGGAACTATGGCTACACCTTC. This codes for CAIRVGGSGNYGYTF.

This clone was seen only a few times. This sequence joins TRBV4-2 and TRBJ2-2, with TRBD2 identical over 7 bases. CDR3 length: 17 amino acids. J gave up 0 bases and V 4 bases, and 8 bases lay outside the gene matches. CDR1 is LGHNA and CDR2 is YNFKEQ in the germline V gene. The chain's CDR3 is CASSPSSSGTNTGELFF. CDR3 coding DNA: TGTGCCAGCAGCCCATCCTCTAGCGGAACGAACACCGGGGAGCTGTTTTTT.